This is a list of T cell receptor beta chains from one sample in a study of a mutant IDH1 vaccine in newly diagnosed glioma. These receptors' targets are unknown. The protocol was immunoSEQ multiplex PCR, while the TCRdb copy is restricted to in-frame clones and leaves out a portion. Among fewer than 30,000 clones, 65% to 85% were seen once, and the ten largest hold under 8.5%. Sequencing was performed on PBMCs, taken from a glioma patient whose treatment included an IDH1 peptide vaccine. The receptors were gathered from a woman aged 18-29 years with glioma. Each CDR3 is given with its conserved first and last residue. A D gene is named only where the DNA matches it firmly. Clone size is not always given. Where it is, it says once, few, many or a class for expanded clones.

abundance	v_gene	d_gene	j_gene	CDR3aa	CDR3nt
-	TRBV19	TRBD1	TRBJ1-2	CASSSGTGLYGYTF	TGTGCCAGTAGTTCCGGGACAGGCCTCTATGGCTACACCTTC
-	TRBV9	TRBD1	TRBJ1-4	CASSVGQAGEKLFF	TGTGCCAGCAGCGTTGGACAGGCTGGGGAAAAACTGTTTTTT
few	TRBV28	-	TRBJ1-1	CASSLRSGMNTEAFF	TGTGCCAGCAGTCTTAGGTCGGGAATGAACACTGAAGCTTTCTTT
-	TRBV11-3	-	TRBJ1-1	CASSPYPTGNTEAFF	TGTGCCAGCAGCCCCTACCCTACAGGGAACACTGAAGCTTTCTTT
-	TRBV29-1	TRBD2	TRBJ2-7	CSVAKTSGGYEQYF	TGCAGCGTTGCGAAAACTAGCGGGGGCTACGAGCAGTACTTC
-	TRBV2	-	TRBJ2-5	CASSDDRDGQETQYF	TGTGCCAGCAGTGACGATCGGGACGGACAAGAGACCCAGTACTTC
-	TRBV5-1	TRBD2	TRBJ2-5	CASSLILAGQETQYF	TGCGCCAGCAGCTTGATCCTAGCGGGGCAAGAGACCCAGTACTTC
-	TRBV28	-	TRBJ1-1	CASKLMNTEAFF	TGTGCCAGCAAACTCATGAACACTGAAGCTTTCTTT
once	TRBV7-9	-	TRBJ1-1	CASSSIGNTEAFF	TGTGCCAGCAGCTCAATAGGGAACACTGAAGCTTTCTTT
-	TRBV6-5	TRBD1	TRBJ2-7	CASSAGTGRYEQYF	TGTGCCAGCAGTGCCGGGACAGGGCGGTACGAGCAGTACTTC
-	TRBV15	TRBD1	TRBJ1-1	CATSRGRDRDNTEAFF	TGTGCCACCAGCAGAGGCCGGGACAGAGATAACACTGAAGCTTTCTTT
few	TRBV19	TRBD1	TRBJ2-7	CASSAGGSYEQYF	TGTGCCAGTAGTGCAGGGGGCTCCTACGAGCAGTACTTC
-	TRBV18	-	TRBJ1-1	CASSFGTSFMNTEAFF	TGTGCCAGCTCCTTTGGGACATCCTTCATGAACACTGAAGCTTTCTTT
-	TRBV5-6	-	TRBJ2-3	CASSGGTASTDTQYF	TGTGCCAGCAGCGGCGGGACAGCTAGCACAGATACGCAGTATTTT
once	TRBV25-1	-	TRBJ1-6	CASSLGTVSYNSPLHF	TGTGCCAGCAGTCTGGGAACGGTCTCCTATAATTCACCCCTCCACTTT
-	TRBV7-2	TRBD1	TRBJ2-6	CASSFRTGRDYSGANVLTF	TGTGCCAGCAGCTTCAGGACAGGACGTGATTACTCTGGGGCCAACGTCCTGACTTTC
few	TRBV18	-	TRBJ2-6	CASSPQGKAGANVLTF	TGTGCCAGCTCACCACAGGGTAAGGCTGGGGCCAACGTCCTGACTTTC
-	TRBV19	-	TRBJ1-2	CASRGERDKRPSNYGYTF	TGTGCCAGTCGAGGAGAGAGGGACAAGCGTCCTTCTAACTATGGCTACACCTTC
once	TRBV6-5	TRBD1	TRBJ2-7	CASSSGQGVYEQYF	TGTGCCAGCAGTTCGGGACAGGGGGTCTACGAGCAGTACTTC
-	TRBV6-6	TRBD1	TRBJ1-4	CASSFGQGWGEKLFF	TGTGCCAGCAGCTTCGGACAGGGTTGGGGTGAAAAACTGTTTTTT
-	TRBV19	TRBD1	TRBJ1-1	CASSIGTGLYTEAFF	TGTGCCAGTAGTATTGGGACAGGGTTGTACACTGAAGCTTTCTTT
-	TRBV18	-	TRBJ2-7	CASSPSAESAYEQYF	TGTGCCAGCTCACCCTCAGCGGAGAGCGCCTACGAGCAGTACTTC
-	TRBV6-1	-	TRBJ2-7	CASSDYSKFEQYF	TGTGCCAGCAGTGATTACAGTAAATTCGAGCAGTACTTC
-	TRBV6-4	-	TRBJ2-2	CASSGQGTGELFF	TGTGCCAGCAGTGGCCAGGGCACCGGGGAGCTGTTTTTT
few	TRBV11-3	-	TRBJ1-3	CASSLAQNTIYF	TGTGCCAGCAGCTTAGCCCAGAACACCATATATTTT
-	TRBV15	TRBD1	TRBJ2-1	CATNRDSSYNEQFF	TGTGCCACCAATCGGGACAGTTCCTACAATGAGCAGTTCTTC
-	TRBV19	TRBD1	TRBJ1-1	CASSTIFGDRDLSTEAFF	TGTGCCAGTAGTACTATTTTTGGGGACAGGGATTTGAGTACTGAAGCTTTCTTT
-	TRBV5-4	-	TRBJ1-2	CASSLMGGSAGYTF	TGTGCCAGCAGCTTGATGGGAGGATCCGCTGGGTACACCTTC
few	TRBV29-1	TRBD1	TRBJ1-5	CSVQQGLGNQPQHF	TGCAGCGTTCAACAGGGGTTAGGCAATCAGCCCCAGCATTTT
-	TRBV29-1	TRBD1	TRBJ1-1	CSATRLGAGTDEAFF	TGCAGCGCCACTCGACTCGGGGCCGGGACAGATGAAGCTTTCTTT
few	TRBV15	TRBD1	TRBJ1-1	CATSVGTGFSEAFF	TGTGCCACCAGCGTCGGGACAGGGTTCTCTGAAGCTTTCTTT
-	TRBV11-3	-	TRBJ1-2	CASSQAAGVDYGYTF	TGTGCCAGCAGCCAGGCAGCAGGGGTAGACTATGGCTACACCTTC
once	TRBV27	-	TRBJ2-7	CASSSWSARSGEQYF	TGTGCCTCTTCATCCTGGTCCGCGCGTTCGGGGGAGCAGTACTTC
-	TRBV9	TRBD2	TRBJ2-3	CASSNLAGGSTDTQYF	TGTGCCAGCAGCAATTTAGCGGGAGGTAGTACAGATACGCAGTATTTT
-	TRBV18	TRBD1	TRBJ2-5	CASSPPNRGNQETQYF	TGTGCCAGCTCACCGCCTAACAGGGGAAACCAAGAGACCCAGTACTTC
-	TRBV7-9	TRBD2	TRBJ2-1	CASSSLAGGSNEQFF	TGTGCCAGCAGCTCTCTAGCGGGGGGGAGTAATGAGCAGTTCTTC
-	TRBV19	TRBD1	TRBJ2-2	CASSVGTGNTGELFF	TGTGCCAGTAGTGTCGGGACAGGTAACACCGGGGAGCTGTTTTTT
once	TRBV6-1	-	TRBJ1-5	CASSDDWQGFSQPQHF	TGTGCCAGCAGTGATGATTGGCAGGGTTTTAGTCAGCCCCAGCATTTT
-	TRBV6-5	TRBD1	TRBJ1-4	CASTNDRGRLKLFF	TGTGCCAGCACTAACGACAGGGGGAGACTAAAACTGTTTTTT
-	TRBV7-8	TRBD1	TRBJ2-3	CASSLARDRPWGDTQYF	TGTGCCAGCAGCTTAGCCCGGGACAGACCTTGGGGAGATACGCAGTATTTT
once	TRBV5-6	-	TRBJ1-3	CASSSYRVSGNTIYF	TGTGCCAGCAGCTCCTACAGGGTCTCTGGAAACACCATATATTTT
once	TRBV27	TRBD1	TRBJ2-3	CASRGTGGYPGDTQYF	TGTGCCAGCAGAGGGACAGGGGGCTACCCTGGCGATACGCAGTATTTT
-	TRBV28	-	TRBJ1-5	CASSQRKWDFGQPQHF	TGTGCCAGCAGCCAACGCAAGTGGGACTTTGGTCAGCCCCAGCATTTT
-	TRBV7-2	-	TRBJ2-5	CASSLVPPASQETQYF	TGTGCCAGCAGCTTAGTACCGCCAGCTAGTCAGGAGACCCAGTACTTC
-	TRBV7-9	-	TRBJ1-5	CASSLEGGGHQPQHF	TGTGCCAGCAGCTTAGAAGGGGGTGGTCATCAGCCCCAGCATTTT
-	TRBV27	TRBD1	TRBJ1-5	CASSLSGTVSNQPQHF	TGTGCCAGCAGTTTATCCGGGACAGTTAGCAATCAGCCCCAGCATTTT
-	TRBV4-1	-	TRBJ2-7	CASSQEDGYSYEQYF	TGCGCCAGCAGCCAAGAGGACGGATACTCCTACGAGCAGTACTTC
-	TRBV7-7	-	TRBJ2-6	CASSPGNSGANVLTF	TGTGCTAGCAGCCCGGGCAACTCTGGGGCCAACGTCCTGACTTTC
-	TRBV2	TRBD1	TRBJ2-7	CASLEPGQGIYEQYF	TGTGCCAGCTTGGAACCGGGACAGGGGATCTACGAGCAGTACTTC
-	TRBV19	-	TRBJ1-3	CASSINAPPSSGNTIYF	TGTGCCAGTAGTATCAACGCCCCTCCCTCCTCTGGAAACACCATATATTTT
-	TRBV9	-	TRBJ1-3	CASSVSSAVSGNTIYF	TGTGCCAGCAGCGTATCCAGCGCGGTCTCTGGAAACACCATATATTTT
-	TRBV6-5	-	TRBJ2-5	CASSYGRGETQYF	TGTGCCAGCAGTTACGGACGGGGAGAGACCCAGTACTTC
-	TRBV25-1	TRBD1	TRBJ1-1	CASSVTGVNTEAFF	TGTGCCAGCAGTGTGACAGGGGTGAACACTGAAGCTTTCTTT
few	TRBV9	-	TRBJ1-1	CASSAWGETYTEAFF	TGTGCCAGCAGCGCGTGGGGGGAAACTTACACTGAAGCTTTCTTT
-	TRBV5-1	TRBD2	TRBJ2-1	CASSFIPTSGRNEQFF	TGCGCCAGCAGCTTTATCCCTACTAGCGGGCGCAATGAGCAGTTCTTC